The clone carrying this TCR beta chain was seen once. What it binds is unknown. The length of the CDR3 is 14 residues. Germline loops: CDR1 MDHEN, CDR2 SYDVKM. V was trimmed by 1 base and J by 5 bases, leaving 11 bases between them. This specimen belongs to a study of metastatic and nonmetastatic thyroid tumors. At the level of the study: Malignant thyroid and benign thyroid patients provided blood and tumor or nodule tissue whose repertoires were compared. Study observations and caveats: Relative to benign nodules, malignant thyroid tumors were reportedly characterized by significantly elevated TCR beta diversity in blood and tumor.

Per the study methods: The authors used CDR3 differences across clinicopathological groups to build a distant-metastasis classifier for papillary thyroid cancer. TCRdb re-clonotyped the PCR reads via MiXCR. TCRdb's processing, not the study's, gives the V and J calls here. The table records some 50,000 clones, 22% of them present only once. Patients had received no treatment of any kind before thyroid surgery. This TCR was recovered from a male donor with papillary thyroid cancer or a benign thyroid nodule (not recorded which). Some clones in this sample may be carry-over from other donors' samples. The sequenced sample was blood. V and J are TRBV28 and TRBJ2-5; the D call may be TRBD1 or TRBD2 (5 bases each). This chain's CDR3 is CASSLLRGGETQYF. The CDR3 nucleotides are TGTGCCAGCAGTTTATTGAGGGGTGGGGAGACCCAGTACTTC.